The 32 T cell receptor beta chains given below trace back to one sample, sequenced in a study of T cell changes during pregnancy in multiple sclerosis. TCRdb's copy holds only in-frame clones and misses some; the assay was immunoSEQ multiplex PCR. The sample has around 30,000 clones, approximately 90% seen once. This specimen was CD4+ T cells from peripheral blood mononuclear cells, taken in the first trimester of pregnancy. The source is a female donor with multiple sclerosis, enrolled in a pregnancy study.

The V gene is TRBV6-6, the J gene TRBJ1-4, with 7 bases matching TRBD1. Germline V lookup: CDR1 MNHNY, CDR2 SVGAGI (reference sequence). This CDR3 contains 14 residues. V shed 7 bases, J shed 5 bases, and the junction held 7 bases outside the gene matches. CDR3 residues: CASNRDRQNEKLFF. CDR3 bases: TGTGCCAGCAACAGGGACAGACAAAATGAAAAACTGTTTTTT.

V usage is TRBV27 and J usage is TRBJ1-1; no reliable D call. The V end was cut by 5 bases, the J end by 5 bases, with 12 bases between. The CDR3 covers 13 residues. The germline CDR1 and CDR2 sequences are MNHEY and SMNVEV (reference sequence). Written as DNA, the CDR3 is TGTGCCAGCAGTCCACGACCCGGGACTGAAGCTTTCTTT. Translation: CASSPRPGTEAFF.

This rearrangement joins TRBV15 to TRBJ2-7, with D possibly being TRBD2 (6 bases). In germline, CDR1 is LNHNV, CDR2 YYDKDF (reference sequence). The CDR3 runs to 13 residues. V lost 0 bases to trimming and J lost 4 bases, with 7 bases between them. CDR3: CATSREGGYEQYF. The CDR3 DNA follows: TGTGCCACCAGCAGAGAGGGGGGATACGAGCAGTACTTC.

The chain uses TRBV2 and TRBJ1-2, with TRBD1 identical over 8 bases. V gave up 7 bases and J gave up 5 bases; unmatched junction bases: 9. Germline V gene sequence: CDR1 SNHLY, CDR2 FYNNEI. The CDR3 is 14 amino acids. CDR3 bases: TGTGCCAGCACTGACGACAGGGGTTCTTATGGCTACACCTTC. This translates into CASTDDRGSYGYTF.

This clone was found once. This chain links TRBV7-2 with TRBJ1-2; D unclear. The CDR3 extends over 14 amino acids. The germline V gene has CDR1 SGHTA and CDR2 FQGNSA. Trimming pared 5 bases from V and 8 bases from J, leaving 18 bases between. The CDR3 DNA reads as TGTGCCAGCAGCCACGCACTCCGCTTGGTAGGCTACACCTTC. Its translation is CASSHALRLVGYTF.

The rearrangement links TRBV4-1 to TRBJ2-7, with D tentatively TRBD2 (5 bases). Germline V gene lookup returns CDR1 MGHRA and CDR2 YSYEKL. The CDR3 is 15 amino acids. V lost 3 bases to trimming and J lost 3 bases, with 15 bases between them. This CDR3 is CASSHGPRRNYEQYF. CDR3 DNA sequence: TGCGCCAGCAGCCATGGGCCTAGGAGGAACTACGAGCAGTACTTC.

This clone was counted only a few times. The rearrangement links TRBV10-3 to TRBJ1-1, with D possibly being TRBD1 (6 bases). Germline V gene lookup returns CDR1 ENHRY and CDR2 SYGVKD. V shed 5 bases and J shed 1 base, with 8 bases lying between them. There are 13 residues in the CDR3. The CDR3 is CAISPRGNTEAFF. The CDR3 DNA is TGTGCCATCAGTCCCAGGGGGAACACTGAAGCTTTCTTT.

The chain couples TRBV27 to TRBJ1-4; possible D gene TRBD1, 5 bases. V was trimmed by 3 bases and J by 7 bases, leaving 18 bases between them. Per the germline V gene, CDR1 is MNHEY and CDR2 is SMNVEV (reference sequence). CDR3 length: 16 amino acids. For the CDR3, the DNA is TGTGCCAGCAGTTTCATCAGGGAGGGTGTGGTTGAAAAACTGTTTTTT. Translated: CASSFIREGVVEKLFF. The full variable domain, with the rest looked up from reference TRBV27 and TRBJ1-4, is EAQVTQNPRYLITVTGKKLTVTCSQNMNHEYMSWYRQDPGLGLRQIYYSMNVEVTDKGDVPEGYKVSRKEKRNFPLILESPSPNQTSLYFCASSFIREGVVEKLFFGSGTQLSVL.

This rearrangement joins TRBV10-1 to TRBJ1-6, with a weak D call TRBD1 (5 bases). This CDR3 region has 14 residues. V was shortened by 2 bases and J by 7 bases, with 9 bases between the two germline ends. Germline V gives CDR1 WNHNN, CDR2 SYGVQD (reference sequence). For the CDR3, the DNA is TGCGCCAGCAGTGAGGGGACTGCGAATTCACCCCTCCACTTT. Translating gives CASSEGTANSPLHF.

The chain has TRBV5-8 and TRBJ2-1, with D unresolved. Germline lookup yields CDR1 SGHTS and CDR2 YDEGEE. CDR3 length equals 13 residues. V was trimmed by 0 bases and J by 7 bases, leaving 8 bases between them. CDR3 region: CASSLAPRNEQFF. CDR3 coding DNA: TGTGCCAGCAGCTTGGCCCCGAGGAATGAGCAGTTCTTC. Supplemented by reference TRBV5-8 and TRBJ2-1, the full variable domain reads EAGVTQSPTHLIKTRGQQATLRCSPISGHTSVYWYQQALGLGLQFLLWYDEGEERNRGNFPPRFSGRQFPNYSSELNVNALELEDSALYLCASSLAPRNEQFFGPGTRLTVL.

The chain carries TRBV6-5 and TRBJ2-7; weak D call: TRBD1 (5 bases). CDR3 length: 15 residues. CDR1 MNHEY and CDR2 SVGAGI come from the germline V gene. Trimming removed 0 bases from V and 0 bases from J, with 9 bases in between. CDR3 region: CASSYSGRCSYEQYF. The CDR3 nucleotides read TGTGCCAGCAGTTACTCGGGGCGGTGCTCCTACGAGCAGTACTTC.

Comment on this clone: Compared with germline, one end of the junction differs, possibly owing to a read error. The chain is built from TRBV5-6 and TRBJ2-1; TRBD2 aligns across 7 bases. The CDR3 runs 11 residues. Looked up from germline, CDR1 is SGHDT and CDR2 is YYEEEE. As DNA, the CDR3 is TGTGCCAGCAGCTTGAGTGGACTAGAGCTCTTC. Translating gives CASSLSGLELF.

V gene TRBV29-1 combines with J gene TRBJ2-3; D is unresolved. The CDR3 length is 15 residues. Germline values: CDR1 SQVTM, CDR2 ANQGSEA. V lost 6 bases, J lost 0 bases, and 16 bases lay in between. The CDR3 region is CSVHGWSFSTDTQYF. In DNA, the CDR3 is TGCAGCGTCCATGGGTGGAGCTTTAGCACAGATACGCAGTATTTT.

The V gene is TRBV10-1, the J gene TRBJ2-7, with D tentatively TRBD1 (5 bases). Per germline, CDR1 WNHNN and CDR2 SYGVQD (reference sequence). CDR3 length equals 13 residues. Trimming shortened V by 2 bases and J by 2 bases, and 7 bases separated the two germline ends. This CDR3 reads CASSETGPYEQYF. In nucleotides, the CDR3 is TGCGCCAGCAGTGAGACAGGACCCTACGAGCAGTACTTC.

V usage is TRBV7-3 and J usage is TRBJ1-1; D gene unclear. This CDR3 has 14 amino acids. Trimming left V 7 bases short and J 4 bases short, with 16 bases between. Germline CDR1 SGHTA, CDR2 FQGTGA. The CDR3 loop is CASMPSPEGTEAFF. The CDR3 region has the DNA TGTGCCAGCATGCCTTCACCCGAGGGCACTGAAGCTTTCTTT.

This rearrangement joins TRBV4-2 to TRBJ2-5; 8 bases match TRBD1. The V gene end was trimmed by 0 bases and the J gene end by 5 bases; junction bases not matched to a gene: 5. Germline CDR1 and CDR2: LGHNA and YNFKEQ. CDR3 length equals 15 residues. The CDR3 DNA sequence: TGTGCCAGCAGCCAAGATCGGACAGGGAGGGAGACCCAGTACTTC. Translated: CASSQDRTGRETQYF.

The chain joins TRBV5-1 to TRBJ2-5; 9 positions agree with TRBD1. Germline V gene sequence: CDR1 SGHRS, CDR2 YFSETQ. After removal of 3 bases from V and 2 bases from J, the junction contained 5 bases not matched to a gene. The CDR3 is made up of 15 amino acids. This CDR3 is CASSSTQGAQETQYF. DNA of the CDR3: TGCGCCAGCAGCTCAACACAGGGGGCACAAGAGACCCAGTACTTC.

This clone was recorded a few times. Here the CDR3 DNA reads TGTGCCAGCAGTTTATTAGAGGCCGCTCTTCGTGCTTTCTTT. Encoded protein: CASSLLEAALRAFF. The chain joins TRBV28 to TRBJ1-1; D call uncertain. Germline-derived CDR1 and CDR2 are MDHEN and SYDVKM. The CDR3 runs 14 residues. V was pared by 1 base and J by 11 bases, with 17 bases between.

The sample holds one count of this clone. The chain uses TRBV2 and TRBJ1-1; 7 bases fit TRBD1. Germline values: CDR1 SNHLY, CDR2 FYNNEI. There are 15 residues in the CDR3. After removal of 5 bases from V and 0 bases from J, the junction contained 6 bases not matched to a gene. CDR3 in amino acids: CASSYRGYMNTEAFF. The CDR3 DNA follows: TGTGCCAGCAGTTACAGGGGCTACATGAACACTGAAGCTTTCTTT. Variable domain in full (rest from reference TRBV2 and TRBJ1-1): EPEVTQTPSHQVTQMGQEVILRCVPISNHLYFYWYRQILGQKVEFLVSFYNNEISEKSEIFDDQFSVERPDGSNFTLKIRSTKLEDSAMYFCASSYRGYMNTEAFFGQGTRLTVV.

This chain connects TRBV5-1 to TRBJ2-1; tentatively, D is TRBD1 (6 bases). Between the trimmed V and J ends, which lost 0 bases and 14 bases, there was a span of 12 bases. The CDR3 is 12 amino acids. CDR1 and CDR2 (germline): SGHRS, YFSETQ. CDR3 residues: CASSLDSQGKFF. The CDR3 DNA sequence: TGCGCCAGCAGCTTGGATAGTCAGGGGAAGTTCTTC.

The chain links TRBV4-1 to TRBJ2-3; 9 bases align to TRBD2. J was trimmed by 6 bases and V by 4 bases; bases with no gene match: 14. Germline CDR1 reads MGHRA; CDR2 reads YSYEKL. The CDR3 spans 17 residues. The CDR3 here is CASSPRGGGGARDTQYF. Written as DNA, the CDR3 is TGCGCCAGCAGCCCAAGAGGGGGCGGGGGGGCCAGGGATACGCAGTATTTT.

This chain connects TRBV5-1 to TRBJ1-2, with 10 bases matching TRBD1. This CDR3 is built from 17 residues. The V gene's germline CDR1 is SGHRS and CDR2 YFSETQ. The junction had 8 bases not matched to a gene; V was cut back by 0 bases and J by 3 bases. The CDR3 spells CASSLAFRDRGDYGYTF. CDR3 DNA: TGCGCCAGCAGCTTGGCCTTCCGGGACAGGGGCGACTATGGCTACACCTTC.

The chain carries TRBV19 and TRBJ2-7, with 9 bases lining up with TRBD1. Germline values: CDR1 LNHDA, CDR2 SQIVND (reference sequence). The V segment lost 9 bases and the J segment 6 bases; nucleotides outside the gene matches: 9. This CDR3 is 13 amino acids long. The CDR3 spells CASRGQGRFEQYF. The CDR3 nucleotides read TGTGCCAGCCGGGGACAGGGACGATTCGAGCAGTACTTC. Together with reference TRBV19 and TRBJ2-7, the CDR3 gives the full variable domain: DGGITQSPKYLFRKEGQNVTLSCEQNLNHDAMYWYRQDPGQGLRLIYYSQIVNDFQKGDIAEGYSVSREKKESFPLTVTSAQKNPTAFYLCASRGQGRFEQYFGPGTRLTVT.

V and J are TRBV6-5 and TRBJ2-2, with D possibly being TRBD2 (6 bases). This CDR3 region has 14 residues. V was clipped by 6 bases and J by 7 bases, with 15 bases between them. Germline loops: CDR1 MNHEY, CDR2 SVGAGI. CDR3 region: CASRTRGWGGELFF. The CDR3 DNA reads TGTGCCAGCAGGACGCGGGGATGGGGCGGGGAGCTGTTTTTT.

The CDR3 here is CATEGGNEQFF. CDR3 DNA: TGTGCCACCGAAGGAGGGAATGAGCAGTTCTTC. V gene TRBV15 combines with J gene TRBJ2-1; perhaps TRBD2 as D (6 bases). The CDR3 is made up of 11 amino acids. Looked up from germline, CDR1 is LNHNV and CDR2 is YYDKDF (reference sequence). V was pared by 8 bases and J by 7 bases, with 9 bases between.

V gene TRBV5-1 combines with J gene TRBJ1-5, with 9 bases lining up with TRBD1. The CDR3 totals 14 residues. V lost 3 bases to trimming and J lost 2 bases; unmatched junction nucleotides: 0. Per germline, CDR1 SGHRS and CDR2 YFSETQ. CDR3 in amino acids: CASSWTGGNQPQHF. The CDR3 DNA reads TGCGCCAGCAGCTGGACAGGGGGCAATCAGCCCCAGCATTTT.

This rearrangement joins TRBV2 to TRBJ2-1; possible D gene TRBD2, 6 bases. The V end was cut by 2 bases, the J end by 8 bases, with 7 bases between. CDR1 is SNHLY, CDR2 FYNNEI, per germline. The CDR3 extends over 12 amino acids. DNA of the CDR3: TGTGCCAGCAGTGAAAGGGAGGATGAGCAGTTCTTC. It yields the protein CASSEREDEQFF.

The chain employs TRBV7-2 and TRBJ1-2, with D possibly TRBD1 on 5 matching bases. Between the trimmed V and J ends, which lost 4 bases and 7 bases, there was a span of 16 bases. The CDR3 is made up of 14 amino acids. CDR1 is SGHTA and CDR2 is FQGNSA in the germline V gene. The DNA of the CDR3 is TGTGCCAGCAGCTCCTTCCGACAGCTGGGTGGCTACACCTTC. This sequence encodes CASSSFRQLGGYTF.

The V call is TRBV4-3, the J call TRBJ2-3; TRBD2 agrees at 11 bases. Germline lookup yields CDR1 LGHNA and CDR2 YSLEER. The CDR3 has 18 amino acids. V shed 3 bases and J 1 base; nucleotides not matched to a gene: 9. This CDR3 reads CASSQIIAGGPGTDTQYF. CDR3 sequence (DNA): TGCGCCAGCAGCCAGATCATAGCGGGGGGGCCCGGCACAGATACGCAGTATTTT.

About this clone itself: The junction shows a germline mismatch at one end, possibly a read error. V gene TRBV6-5 combines with J gene TRBJ2-7; 7 nucleotides match TRBD1. CDR3 length equals 12 residues. Germline CDR1 and CDR2: MNHEY and SVGAGI. DNA of the CDR3: TGTGCCAGCAGTTACCCCCCACAGGGGCGATTCTTC. Its translation is CASSYPPQGRFF.

The chain links TRBV6-6 to TRBJ2-3; no reliable D call. CDR3 length equals 12 residues. In germline, CDR1 is MNHNY, CDR2 SVGAGI (reference sequence). The V end was cut by 1 base, the J end by 6 bases, with 5 bases between. The CDR3 DNA reads TGTGCCAGCAGTTACTGGGCGGATACGCAGTATTTT. Translating it yields CASSYWADTQYF.

This chain uses TRBV6-5 with TRBJ1-5, with a tentative D call TRBD1 (6 bases). The CDR3 has 15 residues. CDR1 is MNHEY, CDR2 SVGAGI, per germline. V lost 3 bases, J lost 2 bases, and 11 bases lay in between. CDR3 coding DNA: TGTGCCAGCAGTTATACAGGGAACGGCAATCAGCCCCAGCATTTT. Its protein product is CASSYTGNGNQPQHF.